One and the same sample provided the 17 T cell receptor beta chains below, sequenced in a study of T-cell memory formation after mild COVID-19. TCRdb analysed the 5' RACE reads with MiXCR anew, one entry per CDR3 protein. This sample has some 450,000 distinct CDR3 sequences; roughly 18% occur once, and the top ten carry around a fifth. Sequencing was done on a sample of PBMCs or a T cell subset sorted from them (not recorded which). The source of these receptors is a man younger than 35 who had mild COVID-19 (a few samples of this study predate the infection). Cell type and time point are not known.

The chain recombines TRBV4-1 with TRBJ1-3; D call uncertain. Germline V gene lookup returns CDR1 MGHRA and CDR2 YSYEKL. Between the trimmed V and J ends, which lost 2 bases and 3 bases, there was a span of 23 bases. This CDR3 comprises 19 residues. CDR3 sequence: CASSQPPVSAKRLGNTIYF. The CDR3 nucleotides are TGCGCCAGCAGCCAACCGCCGGTCTCGGCAAAAAGACTTGGAAACACCATATATTTT.

This clonotype was recorded a few times. V gene TRBV5-1 combines with J gene TRBJ2-1; TRBD1 agrees at 10 bases. Germline-derived CDR1 and CDR2 are SGHRS and YFSETQ. The trim removed 4 bases at V and 8 bases at J, leaving 12 bases unmatched. CDR3 length: 16 amino acids. CDR3 bases: TGCGCCAGCAGCAGAGCCGGGACAGGGGATTTGGATGAGCAGTTCTTC. Amino acid sequence: CASSRAGTGDLDEQFF.

V is TRBV7-2 and J is TRBJ2-2, with 7 nucleotides matching TRBD2. The germline V gene has CDR1 SGHTA and CDR2 FQGNSA. The CDR3 spans 16 residues. Trimming at V came to 3 bases and at J to 3 bases, leaving 7 bases not matched to a gene. CDR3 region: CASSLRRSGDTGELFF. CDR3 in DNA: TGTGCCAGCAGCTTGAGGCGAAGCGGGGACACCGGGGAGCTGTTTTTT.

This clonotype was seen a handful of times. The chain combines TRBV7-2 with TRBJ1-1; possibly TRBD1 for D (5 bases). From germline, CDR1 is SGHTA and CDR2 FQGNSA. The CDR3 is 13 amino acids. The ends were cut back, 7 bases at V and 1 base at J, with 10 bases in the middle. The chain's CDR3 is CASIPRANTEAFF. In DNA form, the CDR3 reads TGTGCCAGCATCCCCAGGGCGAACACTGAAGCTTTCTTT.

The chain has TRBV5-5 and TRBJ1-1; D remains unclear. The CDR3 length is 14 residues. Germline-derived CDR1 and CDR2 are SGHKS and YYEKEE (reference sequence). V was pared by 4 bases and J by 7 bases, with 17 bases between. The CDR3 reads CASSLDAGRNEAFF. CDR3 DNA sequence: TGTGCCAGCAGCCTGGACGCTGGAAGGAATGAAGCTTTCTTT.

This chain joins TRBV19 and TRBJ1-5, with 7 bases fitting TRBD1. The CDR3 has 16 amino acids. V lost 7 bases, J lost 0 bases, and 9 bases stayed unmatched. Germline CDR1 is LNHDA and CDR2 is SQIVND (reference sequence). CDR3 protein: CASKVDRVYSNQPQHF. The DNA of the CDR3 is TGTGCCAGTAAGGTTGACAGGGTATATAGCAATCAGCCCCAGCATTTT.

The chain has TRBV18 and TRBJ1-2; possibly TRBD1 for D (5 bases). CDR1 is KGHSH and CDR2 is LQKENI in the germline V gene. The CDR3 is made up of 16 amino acids. The V and J ends lost 3 bases and 1 base respectively, with 15 bases between them. The CDR3 nucleotides read TGTGCCAGCTCACCCGGACGGGGGGTTGATAACTATGGCTACACCTTC. This sequence encodes CASSPGRGVDNYGYTF.

Only a few counts were recorded for this clonotype. The CDR3 sequence is CASSHYGGTGELFF. The CDR3 DNA is TGCGCCAGCAGCCATTATGGGGGTACCGGGGAGCTGTTTTTT. J is TRBJ2-2 and V is TRBV4-1; D is possibly TRBD1 or TRBD2 (5 bases each). Germline V gene sequence: CDR1 MGHRA, CDR2 YSYEKL. The V and J ends lost 3 bases and 5 bases respectively, with 10 bases between them. This CDR3 has 14 amino acids.

This chain connects TRBV4-1 to TRBJ2-7, with 7 bases matching TRBD1. Germline V gene data show CDR1 as MGHRA and CDR2 as YSYEKL. The CDR3 sequence is 16 residues long. The V and J ends lost 0 bases and 1 base, in that order; junction bases with no gene match: 6. CDR3 coding DNA: TGCGCCAGCAGCCAAGAAGTAACAGGGGAATCCTACGAGCAGTACTTC. Translated: CASSQEVTGESYEQYF.

A few counts support this clonotype. V usage is TRBV27 and J usage is TRBJ2-7; D is tentatively TRBD1 or TRBD2 (5 bases each). CDR3 length: 14 amino acids. The V end lost 0 bases, the J end lost 3 bases, and 9 bases lay between the germline ends. Germline values: CDR1 MNHEY, CDR2 SMNVEV (reference sequence). The CDR3 sequence: CASSLSAGSYEQYF. The CDR3, as DNA: TGTGCCAGCAGTTTATCTGCAGGGAGCTACGAGCAGTACTTC.

This clonotype was seen only a few times. The V and J genes are TRBV20-1 and TRBJ1-2; D call uncertain. Looked up from germline, CDR1 is DFQATT and CDR2 is SNEGSKA (reference sequence). The V end was cut by 1 base, the J end by 4 bases, with 16 bases between. The CDR3 is 15 residues long. The CDR3 protein is CSARVISRSGYGYTF. The CDR3 DNA reads TGCAGTGCTAGAGTAATTTCGCGGAGCGGCTATGGCTACACCTTC.

The rearrangement links TRBV3-1 to TRBJ2-1, with a possible D match to TRBD2 (6 bases). The CDR3 totals 16 residues. Trimming pared 5 bases from V and 0 bases from J, leaving 14 bases between. Germline V gene sequence: CDR1 LGHDT, CDR2 YNNKEL (reference sequence). CDR3 coding DNA: TGTGCCAGCAGCGGAGGGGAAAGAGTCTCCTACAATGAGCAGTTCTTC. Its translation: CASSGGERVSYNEQFF.

This chain uses TRBV20-1 with TRBJ1-5; D ambiguous. Germline V gives CDR1 DFQATT, CDR2 SNEGSKA (reference sequence). The CDR3 runs 13 residues. V shed 7 bases and J shed 4 bases, with 14 bases lying between them. CDR3 nucleotides: TGCAGTGTTCCATCGGCCGGGAATCAGCCCCAGCATTTT. This gives the protein CSVPSAGNQPQHF.

The chain joins TRBV7-2 to TRBJ1-2; tentatively, D is TRBD1 (5 bases). This CDR3 region has 15 residues. Trimming removed 3 bases from V and 2 bases from J, with 13 bases in between. Germline V gives CDR1 SGHTA, CDR2 FQGNSA. The DNA of the CDR3 is TGTGCCAGCAGCTTCCGACATGGGGCGAACTATGGCTACACCTTC. Protein: CASSFRHGANYGYTF.

V is TRBV12-3 or TRBV12-4 and J is TRBJ1-4, with D unclear. V dropped 3 bases and J dropped 7 bases, with 12 bases sitting between them. CDR3 length: 14 amino acids. Written as DNA, the CDR3 is TGTGCCAGCAGTTTCAACCCCTTGGTTGAAAAACTGTTTTTT. It is translated as CASSFNPLVEKLFF.

The chain combines TRBV6-5 with TRBJ1-6; perhaps TRBD1 as D (5 bases). The CDR3 runs to 15 residues. The ends were cut back, 10 bases at V and 3 bases at J, with 16 bases in the middle. CDR1 MNHEY and CDR2 SVGAGI come from the germline V gene. The DNA for the CDR3 is TGTGCCACCCGGCCGGGACTGGGCTATAATTCACCCCTCCACTTT. This sequence encodes CATRPGLGYNSPLHF.

The chain couples TRBV5-1 to TRBJ2-2; the D is unclear. Per the germline V gene, CDR1 is SGHRS and CDR2 is YFSETQ. CDR3 length: 14 amino acids. With 7 bases removed from V and 6 bases from J, the gap between germline ends came to 16 bases. CDR3: CASLRTGSPGELFF. The CDR3 bases are TGCGCCAGCCTAAGGACCGGTTCCCCCGGGGAGCTGTTTTTT.